What follows are 27 T cell receptor beta chains derived from one specimen sequenced in a study of blood T cell repertoires in COVID-19. Generated by immunoSEQ multiplex PCR, the TCRdb table keeps only in-frame clones and is missing some. The table records 200,000 to 250,000 clones, roughly 86% of them present only once. The sample consisted of peripheral blood. The receptors here all came from a man older than 75 with acute or convalescent COVID-19.

The chain combines TRBV7-6 with TRBJ2-1, with 7 bases lining up with TRBD2. The ends lost 1 base at V and 8 bases at J; junction bases unmatched: 8. Germline V gene lookup returns CDR1 SGHVS and CDR2 FNYEAQ. The CDR3 is made up of 15 amino acids. The DNA for the CDR3 is TGTGCCAGCAGCTTAGTGGGGCGGGAGAACGATGAGCAGTTCTTC. Encoded protein: CASSLVGRENDEQFF.

This clone was seen just once. For the CDR3, the DNA is TGTGCCAGCAGCTTGACCCTAGCGGGAGAGGGCCTTTACGAGCAGTACTTC. It translates to CASSLTLAGEGLYEQYF. The chain couples TRBV5-5 to TRBJ2-7; TRBD2 matches at 10 bases. The CDR3 is made up of 17 amino acids. Germline V gives CDR1 SGHKS, CDR2 YYEKEE (reference sequence). J lost 4 bases, V lost 1 base, and 11 bases had no gene match.

V gene TRBV24-1 combines with J gene TRBJ1-5; D is possibly TRBD1 (6 bases). Germline CDR1 KGHDR, CDR2 SFDVKD. The CDR3 has 15 amino acids. Trimming removed 2 bases from V and 4 bases from J, with 11 bases in between. CDR3 amino acids: CATSDSGQPNQPQHF. The CDR3 DNA follows: TGTGCCACCAGTGATTCCGGACAGCCTAATCAGCCCCAGCATTTT.

This sequence joins TRBV3-1 (or the pseudogene TRBV3-2) and TRBJ2-7, with D possibly matching TRBD2 (6 bases). Per germline, CDR1 LGHDT and CDR2 YNNKEL (reference sequence). This CDR3 contains 14 residues. Trimming cost V 4 bases and J 7 bases, with 17 bases left between them. As DNA, the CDR3 is TGTGCCAGCAGCCGCGGGACCAGGACTTCGGAGCAGTACTTC. Protein product: CASSRGTRTSEQYF.

V and J are TRBV6-2 or TRBV6-3 and TRBJ2-7, with D possibly matching TRBD1 (6 bases). Per the germline V gene, CDR1 is MNHEY and CDR2 is SVGEGT. Trimming cost V 3 bases and J 5 bases, with 23 bases left between them. The CDR3 covers 17 residues. This chain's CDR3 is CASSYGIGQGPGHEQYF. Here the CDR3 DNA reads TGTGCCAGCAGTTATGGTATCGGGCAGGGGCCTGGCCACGAGCAGTACTTC.

The V gene is TRBV2, the J gene TRBJ1-6; TRBD1 aligns across 7 bases. The ends lost 5 bases at V and 18 bases at J; junction bases unmatched: 13. The CDR3 covers 13 residues. Germline-derived CDR1 and CDR2 are SNHLY and FYNNEI. The CDR3 nucleotides read TGTGCCAGCAGTTCATTGGACAGGCGCCCGAACCACTTT. This encodes CASSSLDRRPNHF. Using reference TRBV2 and TRBJ1-6 for the parts outside the CDR3, the full variable domain is EPEVTQTPSHQVTQMGQEVILRCVPISNHLYFYWYRQILGQKVEFLVSFYNNEISEKSEIFDDQFSVERPDGSNFTLKIRSTKLEDSAMYFCASSSLDRRPNHFGNGTRLTVT.

This chain joins TRBV3-1 (or the pseudogene TRBV3-2) and TRBJ1-1; D call uncertain. Germline CDR1 LGHDT, CDR2 YNNKEL (reference sequence). The length of the CDR3 is 14 residues. V lost 5 bases to trimming and J lost 3 bases, with 13 bases between them. CDR3 bases: TGTGCCAGCAGCGCCTTCATACGGGACACTGAAGCTTTCTTT. Protein sequence: CASSAFIRDTEAFF.

The J gene is TRBJ1-1, the V gene TRBV5-1; TRBD1 is a possible D gene (6 bases). CDR1 and CDR2 (germline): SGHRS, YFSETQ. The CDR3 is 15 residues long. V was pared by 0 bases and J by 1 base, with 10 bases between. The CDR3 reads CASSLAGAKNTEAFF. The CDR3 nucleotides are TGCGCCAGCAGCTTGGCAGGGGCGAAGAACACTGAAGCTTTCTTT.

The count of this clone is one. V and J are TRBV7-2 and TRBJ1-3; D call uncertain. Germline V CDR1 and CDR2: SGHTA, FQGNSA. Trimming took off 5 bases at V and 0 bases at J, with 11 bases between the two ends. The CDR3 has 15 amino acids. The CDR3 DNA reads as TGTGCCAGCAGCCCGGGGATTCCCTCTGGAAACACCATATATTTT. Translated, it gives CASSPGIPSGNTIYF.

The chain uses TRBV19 and TRBJ2-1; TRBD1 matches 7 bases. The CDR3 length is 18 residues. Germline V gene data show CDR1 as LNHDA and CDR2 as SQIVND (reference sequence). V lost 3 bases and J lost 0; bases outside the gene matches: 11. CDR3 residues: CASSIDWDSSSSYNEQFF. For the CDR3, the DNA is TGTGCCAGTAGTATTGACTGGGACAGCTCGAGCTCCTACAATGAGCAGTTCTTC.

V is TRBV5-4 and J is TRBJ2-5; 10 bases match TRBD1. The CDR3 is made up of 14 amino acids. Germline trimming cut 4 bases from V and 5 bases from J; bases unmatched to any gene: 5. Germline V gene data show CDR1 as SGHNT and CDR2 as YYREEE (reference sequence). CDR3 protein: CASSPTGGEETQYF. As DNA, the CDR3 is TGTGCCAGCAGCCCGACAGGGGGCGAGGAGACCCAGTACTTC.

This clone turned up a few times. This CDR3 is also generated by other DNA sequences in the sample. The chain employs TRBV6-5 and TRBJ1-4; 10 bases match TRBD1. V trimming: 4 bases; J trimming: 5 bases; junction bases outside the gene matches: 4. This CDR3 comprises 15 residues. The germline V gene has CDR1 MNHEY and CDR2 SVGAGI. The DNA of the CDR3 is TGTGCCAGCAGTTCTCCGGGACAGGGGAATGAAAAACTGTTTTTT. Translation gives CASSSPGQGNEKLFF.

The chain recombines TRBV5-1 with TRBJ1-4; TRBD1 might be the D (6 bases). CDR1 SGHRS and CDR2 YFSETQ come from the germline V gene. Deletions cut 0 bases from V and 7 bases from J, with 19 bases between. The CDR3 spans 17 residues. CDR3 in amino acids: CASSLGSAGAGREKLFF. Written as DNA, the CDR3 is TGCGCCAGCAGCTTGGGGTCAGCGGGGGCCGGGCGTGAAAAACTGTTTTTT.

The gene calls are TRBV6-6 and TRBJ2-7; D unresolved. This CDR3 has 12 amino acids. Trimming pared 0 bases from V and 4 bases from J, leaving 4 bases between. In germline, CDR1 is MNHNY, CDR2 SVGAGI (reference sequence). The CDR3 sequence: CASSYSRYEQYF. In nucleotides, the CDR3 is TGTGCCAGCAGTTACTCGAGGTACGAGCAGTACTTC.

Concerning this clone itself: The sample contains more than one DNA sequence encoding this CDR3. This chain uses TRBV7-2 with TRBJ2-1; 8 nucleotides match TRBD2. Trimming at V came to 3 bases and at J to 3 bases, leaving 4 bases not matched to a gene. Germline V CDR1 and CDR2: SGHTA, FQGNSA. CDR3 length: 15 amino acids. The CDR3 spells CASSLASGGYNEQFF. CDR3 coding DNA: TGTGCCAGCAGCTTGGCCAGCGGGGGCTACAATGAGCAGTTCTTC. Combining the CDR3 with reference TRBV7-2 and TRBJ2-1 gives the whole variable domain GAGVSQSPSNKVTEKGKDVELRCDPISGHTALYWYRQSLGQGLEFLIYFQGNSAPDKSGLPSDRFSAERTGGSVSTLTIQRTQQEDSAVYLCASSLASGGYNEQFFGPGTRLTVL.

The CDR3 bases are TGTGCCAGCAGTGATGGGACAGGGGGGAATGAGCAGTTCTTC. Residues: CASSDGTGGNEQFF. The chain is built from TRBV2 and TRBJ2-1; 11 bases fit TRBD1. The trim removed 3 bases at V and 7 bases at J, leaving 2 bases unmatched. The CDR3 has 14 residues. The germline gives CDR1 SNHLY, CDR2 FYNNEI.

J is TRBJ1-2 and V is TRBV7-8, with TRBD1 matching over 8 bases. The CDR3 totals 13 residues. CDR1 is SGHVS and CDR2 is FQNEAQ in the germline V gene. The trim removed 1 base at V and 6 bases at J, leaving 1 base unmatched. CDR3 amino acids: CASSLDRGNGYTF. The CDR3 nucleotides read TGTGCCAGCAGCTTAGACAGGGGGAATGGCTACACCTTC.

The chain is built from TRBV5-1 and TRBJ2-5; 15 bases align to TRBD2. The CDR3 sequence is 16 residues long. The V gene's germline CDR1 is SGHRS and CDR2 YFSETQ. Losses at the gene ends were 4 bases for V and 2 bases for J; bases not matched to a gene: 3. The CDR3 nucleotides are TGCGCCAGCAGCCTCGGGACTAGCGGGAGGCAAGAGACCCAGTACTTC. Its translation: CASSLGTSGRQETQYF.

The chain has TRBV30 and TRBJ2-1; TRBD2 matches 13 bases. CDR3 length equals 16 residues. Germline V gene data show CDR1 as GTSNPN and CDR2 as SVGIG (reference sequence). V dropped 3 bases and J dropped 7; count of bases not matched to a gene: 9. Written as DNA, the CDR3 is TGTGCCTGGAGCCGGATGACTAGCGGGAGGCAAAATGAGCAGTTCTTC. This translates into CAWSRMTSGRQNEQFF.

The chain recombines TRBV7-2 with TRBJ1-6; 7 positions match TRBD1. The CDR3 spans 14 residues. With 5 bases clipped from V and 7 bases from J, the junction kept 5 bases outside the gene matches. Looked up from germline, CDR1 is SGHTA and CDR2 is FQGNSA. The CDR3 sequence is CASSPGTENSPLHF. In DNA, the CDR3 is TGTGCCAGCAGCCCCGGGACAGAGAATTCACCCCTCCACTTT.

The gene calls are TRBV28 and TRBJ2-4, with 8 bases fitting TRBD2. Trimming took 7 bases from V and 8 from J; bases not matched to a gene: 13. Germline V lookup: CDR1 MDHEN, CDR2 SYDVKM. This CDR3 has 15 amino acids. The CDR3 sequence: CASTPRRGELDIQYF. The CDR3 coding sequence is TGTGCCAGCACCCCCCGGCGGGGGGAATTGGACATTCAGTACTTC.

The chain links TRBV2 to TRBJ2-7; 8 nucleotides line up with TRBD1. Germline V gene lookup returns CDR1 SNHLY and CDR2 FYNNEI. The J segment lost 1 base and the V segment lost 6 bases, leaving 11 bases of the junction unmatched. The CDR3 totals 16 residues. DNA for the CDR3: TGTGCCAGCAGCCAACCTCCGGGACAGGCATCCTACGAGCAGTACTTC. Its protein product is CASSQPPGQASYEQYF.

This clone was recorded a few times. V is TRBV5-8 and J is TRBJ1-2; 10 bases are a match to TRBD1. CDR1 and CDR2 from the germline V gene are SGHTS and YDEGEE. V was clipped by 0 bases and J by 8 bases; unmatched bases: 7. This CDR3 region has 15 residues. Here the CDR3 reads CASSLEWDRGSGYTF. The DNA of the CDR3 is TGTGCCAGCAGCTTGGAGTGGGACAGGGGAAGCGGCTACACCTTC.

V gene TRBV3-1 (or the pseudogene TRBV3-2) combines with J gene TRBJ2-7; 10 nucleotides match TRBD1. Losses at the gene ends were 4 bases for V and 3 bases for J; bases not matched to a gene: 3. CDR1 is LGHDT and CDR2 is YNNKEL in the germline V gene (reference sequence). This CDR3 region has 14 residues. The DNA of the CDR3 is TGTGCCAGCAGCCGCCGGACAGGGGGCTACGAGCAGTACTTC. Its protein product is CASSRRTGGYEQYF.

The rearrangement uses TRBV7-9 and TRBJ1-4, with TRBD1 matching 8 bases. V was pared by 4 bases and J by 8 bases, with 9 bases of the junction left unmatched. The germline CDR1 and CDR2 sequences are SEHNR and FQNEAQ (reference sequence). This CDR3 is built from 15 residues. The CDR3 DNA reads TGTGCCAGCAGCTACGAACAGGGGGTTGACGAAAAACTGTTTTTT. This codes for CASSYEQGVDEKLFF.

The J gene is TRBJ2-1, the V gene TRBV2; D possibly corresponds to TRBD1 (5 bases). This CDR3 has 15 amino acids. Germline V CDR1 and CDR2: SNHLY, FYNNEI. With 7 bases removed from V and 10 bases from J, the gap between germline ends came to 23 bases. This CDR3 reads CASTVYGARLGEQFF. CDR3 sequence (DNA): TGTGCCAGCACAGTGTATGGGGCCCGACTCGGGGAGCAGTTCTTC.

There are a few counts of this clone. This chain joins TRBV5-1 and TRBJ1-4; D is unclear. Looked up from germline, CDR1 is SGHRS and CDR2 is YFSETQ. The CDR3 is made up of 14 amino acids. V shed 2 bases and J shed 10 bases, with 15 bases lying between them. This chain's CDR3 is CASSFQVGGGKLFF. As DNA, the CDR3 is TGCGCCAGCAGCTTTCAGGTCGGAGGAGGAAAACTGTTTTTT. Drawing the rest from reference TRBV5-1 and TRBJ1-4, the complete variable domain is KAGVTQTPRYLIKTRGQQVTLSCSPISGHRSVSWYQQTPGQGLQFLFEYFSETQRNKGNFPGRFSGRQFSNSRSEMNVSTLELGDSALYLCASSFQVGGGKLFFGSGTQLSVL.